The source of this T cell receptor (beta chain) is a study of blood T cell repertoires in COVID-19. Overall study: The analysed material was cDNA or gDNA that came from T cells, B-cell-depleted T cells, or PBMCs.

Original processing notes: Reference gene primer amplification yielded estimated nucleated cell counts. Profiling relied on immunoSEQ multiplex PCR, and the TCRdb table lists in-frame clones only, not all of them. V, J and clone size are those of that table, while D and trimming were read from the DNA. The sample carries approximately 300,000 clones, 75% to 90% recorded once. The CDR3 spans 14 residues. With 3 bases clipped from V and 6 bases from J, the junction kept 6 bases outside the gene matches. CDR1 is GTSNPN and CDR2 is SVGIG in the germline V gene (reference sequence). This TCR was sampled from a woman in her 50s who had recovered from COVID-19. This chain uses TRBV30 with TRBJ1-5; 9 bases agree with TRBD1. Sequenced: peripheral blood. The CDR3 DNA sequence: TGTGCCTGGAGAGGGACAGGGCCAGGTCAGCCCCAGCATTTT. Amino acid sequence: CAWRGTGPGQPQHF.